One sample yielded the 7 T cell receptor beta chains listed below, sequenced in a study of T-cell reconstitution after alpha-beta-depleted transplantation in children. Preparation of the TCRbeta library involved a method that used unique molecular identifiers. One entry per CDR3 protein results from TCRdb running MiXCR on the PCR reads. The data contain approximately 80,000 distinct CDR3 sequences, 11% to 15% of them singletons. Sequenced material: PBMCs, mostly from graft donor cells, taken 180 days after TCRalphabeta/CD19-depleted stem cell transplant. These receptors were obtained from a male patient aged 2 to 9 who had a stem cell transplant for acute lymphoblastic leukemia, so the T cells may come from the graft donor.

Only a few counts were recorded for this clonotype. The chain uses TRBV7-2 and TRBJ1-1; no firm D call. The CDR3 totals 16 residues. V was clipped by 5 bases and J by 0 bases, with 16 bases between them. Germline values: CDR1 SGHTA, CDR2 FQGNSA. CDR3 amino acids: CASSRIYGVMNTEAFF. DNA for the CDR3: TGTGCCAGCAGCCGGATCTATGGGGTAATGAACACTGAAGCTTTCTTT.

There are a few counts of this clonotype. The rearrangement joins TRBV12-3 or TRBV12-4 to TRBJ2-7; D is perhaps TRBD1 (6 bases). V shed 6 bases and J shed 4 bases, with 10 bases lying between them. The CDR3 covers 12 residues. CDR3: CASRGARYEQYF. CDR3 bases: TGTGCCAGCAGGGGGGCAAGGTACGAGCAGTACTTC.

In this sample, this clonotype turned up a few times. This sequence joins TRBV20-1 and TRBJ2-7, with 8 bases matching TRBD1. J lost 1 base, V lost 4 bases, and 6 bases had no gene match. The CDR3 spans 14 residues. Germline V gene data show CDR1 as DFQATT and CDR2 as SNEGSKA (reference sequence). The CDR3 protein is CSATRTGLSYEQYF. The CDR3 DNA follows: TGCAGTGCTACTAGGACAGGGCTATCCTACGAGCAGTACTTC.

About this clonotype itself: One junction end disagrees with the germline gene, perhaps due to a read error. This CDR3 reads CTSSRDTEAFF. In DNA, the CDR3 is TGTACCAGCAGCCGGGACACTGAAGCTTTCTTT. This chain uses TRBV7-9 with TRBJ1-1; no clear D. The CDR3 length is 11 residues. Germline CDR1 and CDR2: SEHNR and FQNEAQ (reference sequence).

This clonotype was counted a few times. The chain employs TRBV9 and TRBJ2-7; 7 bases line up with TRBD2. Unmatched junction bases numbered 9, after V lost 0 bases and J lost 3 bases. The CDR3 covers 16 residues. Germline loops: CDR1 SGDLS, CDR2 YYNGEE. CDR3 coding DNA: TGTGCCAGCAGCGTAGATGCGAGGAGCGGGGTCTACGAGCAGTACTTC. Translating it yields CASSVDARSGVYEQYF.

In this sample, this clonotype turned up many times. The chain uses TRBV7-2 and TRBJ2-7, with TRBD1 matching 7 bases. This CDR3 region has 15 residues. The germline gives CDR1 SGHTA, CDR2 FQGNSA. J gave up 5 bases and V 3 bases, and 10 bases lay outside the gene matches. This chain's CDR3 is CASSLAGTVTNEQYF. DNA of the CDR3: TGTGCCAGCAGCTTGGCCGGGACAGTTACGAACGAGCAGTACTTC.

This clonotype was seen repeatedly, ten times or more. The chain carries TRBV7-8 and TRBJ2-7; D may match TRBD1 or TRBD2 (6 bases each). V lost 2 bases and J 3 bases, leaving 17 bases between the germline ends. This CDR3 is built from 16 residues. Per the germline V gene, CDR1 is SGHVS and CDR2 is FQNEAQ. The CDR3 spells CASSLLRGRGLYEQYF. The CDR3 DNA is TGTGCCAGCAGCTTATTGAGGGGACGGGGGCTCTACGAGCAGTACTTC.